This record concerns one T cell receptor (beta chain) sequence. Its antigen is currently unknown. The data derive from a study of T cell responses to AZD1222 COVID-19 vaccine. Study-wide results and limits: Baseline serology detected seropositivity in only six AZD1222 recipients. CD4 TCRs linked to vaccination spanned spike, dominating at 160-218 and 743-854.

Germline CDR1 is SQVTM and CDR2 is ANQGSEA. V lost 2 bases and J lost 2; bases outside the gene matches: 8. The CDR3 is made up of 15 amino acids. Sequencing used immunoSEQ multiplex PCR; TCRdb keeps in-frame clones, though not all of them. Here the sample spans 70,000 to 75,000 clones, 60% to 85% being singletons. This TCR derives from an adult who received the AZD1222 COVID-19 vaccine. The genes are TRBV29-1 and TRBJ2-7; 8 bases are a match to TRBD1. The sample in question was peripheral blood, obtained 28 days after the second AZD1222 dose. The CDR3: CSVESPDRGPYEQYF. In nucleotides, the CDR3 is TGCAGCGTTGAATCCCCAGACAGGGGCCCCTACGAGCAGTACTTC.